The 25 T cell receptor beta chains reported below all come from one sample, sequenced in a study of cytomegalovirus exposure and HLA in healthy donors. PCR primers comprised 60 Vbeta and 13 Jbeta primers. TCRdb's copy holds only in-frame clones and misses some; the assay was immunoSEQ multiplex PCR. The sample comprises under 300,000 clones, around 90% of which are singletons, and 1.7% rests with the top ten. Specimen: PBMCs. These TCRs come from a girl aged 2 to 10 in good health and CMV-seronegative.

This chain joins TRBV30 and TRBJ2-1; TRBD2 matches 7 bases. V trimming: 4 bases; J trimming: 5 bases; junction bases outside the gene matches: 5. The CDR3 spans 13 residues. Germline lookup yields CDR1 GTSNPN and CDR2 SVGIG (reference sequence). This CDR3 reads CAWMGGENNEQFF. The CDR3 DNA reads as TGTGCCTGGATGGGGGGGGAGAACAATGAGCAGTTCTTC.

The V gene is TRBV30, the J gene TRBJ1-1; D gene ambiguous. The CDR3 runs to 18 residues. V lost 0 bases, J lost 3 bases, and 23 bases lay in between. Germline V gene sequence: CDR1 GTSNPN, CDR2 SVGIG (reference sequence). The CDR3 reads CAWSVLLSRTPRYTEAFF. In DNA, the CDR3 is TGTGCCTGGAGTGTTCTCCTCTCCCGTACACCGAGGTACACTGAAGCTTTCTTT. The full variable domain, its missing parts supplied by reference TRBV30 and TRBJ1-1, is SQTIHQWPATLVQPVGSPLSLECTVEGTSNPNLYWYRQAAGRGLQLLFYSVGIGQISSEVPQNLSASRPQDRQFILSSKKLLLSDSGFYLCAWSVLLSRTPRYTEAFFGQGTRLTVV.

J is TRBJ1-6 and V is TRBV30; TRBD1 is a possible D gene (5 bases). Trimming removed 0 bases from V and 10 bases from J, with 10 bases in between. From germline, CDR1 is GTSNPN and CDR2 SVGIG (reference sequence). The CDR3 is 13 residues long. CDR3 nucleotides: TGTGCCTGGAGTGTAACGGGGGACTCACCCCTCCACTTT. Its protein is CAWSVTGDSPLHF.

This chain connects TRBV9 to TRBJ2-3; 13 bases map to TRBD2. The CDR3 sequence is 17 residues long. Germline V CDR1 and CDR2: SGDLS, YYNGEE. Losses at the gene ends were 0 bases for V and 5 bases for J; bases not matched to a gene: 6. CDR3: CASSVALAGGPIDTQYF. Written as DNA, the CDR3 is TGTGCCAGCAGCGTAGCACTAGCGGGAGGGCCAATAGATACGCAGTATTTT.

This clone occurred once. The chain is built from TRBV7-2 and TRBJ1-2, with D perhaps TRBD1 (6 bases). This CDR3 is built from 12 residues. CDR1 and CDR2 (germline): SGHTA, FQGNSA. The germline V and J ends were trimmed by 5 bases and 7 bases, with 11 bases remaining between them. This CDR3 is CASSQQGVGYTF. The CDR3 DNA reads TGTGCCAGCAGCCAACAGGGCGTTGGCTACACCTTC.

This clone has just one count. V and J are TRBV18 and TRBJ1-2; 10 bases are a match to TRBD1. The CDR3 loop spans 13 amino acids. Losses at the gene ends were 5 bases for V and 8 bases for J; bases not matched to a gene: 5. From germline, CDR1 is KGHSH and CDR2 LQKENI. The CDR3 loop reads CASSTGTGAGYTF. DNA for the CDR3: TGTGCCAGCTCAACCGGGACAGGGGCCGGCTACACCTTC.

The chain has TRBV2 and TRBJ1-1, with a tentative D call TRBD1 (5 bases). Between the trimmed V and J ends, which lost 8 bases and 5 bases, there was a span of 24 bases. Germline CDR1 SNHLY, CDR2 FYNNEI. The CDR3 extends over 16 amino acids. The CDR3 reads CASSAPTTGVRTEAFF. The CDR3 coding sequence is TGTGCCAGCTCTGCCCCCACTACAGGAGTCCGGACTGAAGCTTTCTTT.

The chain combines TRBV25-1 with TRBJ2-1, with a possible D match to TRBD1 (5 bases). The germline V gene encodes CDR1 MGHDK and CDR2 SYGVNS. The CDR3 runs to 17 residues. V lost 3 bases and J lost 4, with 19 bases in between. CDR3 DNA sequence: TGTGCCAGCAGTGACTCAGGGCCCCAGGGCCTTTACAATGAGCAGTTCTTC. Its translation is CASSDSGPQGLYNEQFF.

The chain employs TRBV11-2 and TRBJ2-2, with D perhaps TRBD2 (5 bases). The length of the CDR3 is 14 residues. CDR1 is SGHAT and CDR2 is FQNNGV in the germline V gene. V was cut by 5 bases and J by 5 bases, with 12 bases left in between. CDR3 residues: CASSRGLFTGELFF. The CDR3 DNA follows: TGTGCCAGCAGCCGAGGGCTTTTTACCGGGGAGCTGTTTTTT.

The V and J genes are TRBV9 and TRBJ2-3, with D possibly being TRBD1 (5 bases). Germline assignment: CDR1 SGDLS and CDR2 YYNGEE. There are 13 residues in the CDR3. Trimming stripped 0 bases from V and 6 bases from J, with 8 bases between. CDR3 DNA sequence: TGTGCCAGCAGCGTAGAAGGGGTGGATACGCAGTATTTT. It specifies CASSVEGVDTQYF.

The chain is built from TRBV28 and TRBJ1-1; 7 nucleotides align to TRBD1. The CDR3 is made up of 16 amino acids. Trimming removed 7 bases from V and 5 bases from J; junction bases left unmatched: 16. Germline-derived CDR1 and CDR2 are MDHEN and SYDVKM. The CDR3 nucleotides are TGTGCCAGCAAACACCCTCGGACAGGTCGATTGACTGAAGCTTTCTTT. Translated, it gives CASKHPRTGRLTEAFF.

V gene TRBV2 combines with J gene TRBJ1-3; possibly TRBD1 for D (6 bases). This CDR3 spans 15 amino acids. Germline V gives CDR1 SNHLY, CDR2 FYNNEI. Trimming took off 2 bases at V and 0 bases at J, with 8 bases between the two ends. This CDR3 reads CASSERGSSGNTIYF. CDR3 coding DNA: TGTGCCAGCAGTGAAAGGGGGAGCTCTGGAAACACCATATATTTT.

The chain couples TRBV6-5 to TRBJ2-5; D possibly corresponds to TRBD1 (6 bases). The CDR3 is 13 amino acids. From germline, CDR1 is MNHEY and CDR2 SVGAGI. Trimming took off 6 bases at V and 2 bases at J, with 10 bases between the two ends. CDR3 protein: CASRSDRQETQYF. The CDR3 nucleotides read TGTGCCAGCAGGTCGGACAGACAAGAGACCCAGTACTTC.

The rearrangement links TRBV4-1 to TRBJ2-7, with D possibly being TRBD1 (5 bases). V lost 0 bases and J 0 bases, leaving 6 bases between the germline ends. Germline CDR1 MGHRA, CDR2 YSYEKL. CDR3 length: 14 residues. As DNA, the CDR3 is TGCGCCAGCAGCCAAGAACAGGACTCCTACGAGCAGTACTTC. Translating gives CASSQEQDSYEQYF.

V usage is TRBV6-6 and J usage is TRBJ2-1; D might be TRBD1 (6 bases). Germline V CDR1 and CDR2: MNHNY, SVGAGI (reference sequence). Trimming pared 2 bases from V and 8 bases from J, leaving 16 bases between. The CDR3 spans 15 residues. Written as DNA, the CDR3 is TGTGCCAGCAGTTACCCACAGGGCGTCGGAGATGAGCAGTTCTTC. Translated: CASSYPQGVGDEQFF.

CDR3 sequence: CASSMSRTGGDIQYF. DNA for the CDR3: TGTGCCAGCAGTATGTCCCGGACAGGGGGGGACATTCAGTACTTC. The chain couples TRBV27 to TRBJ2-4; 10 positions agree with TRBD1. The CDR3 runs 15 residues. Germline CDR1 reads MNHEY; CDR2 reads SMNVEV (reference sequence). The ends lost 5 bases at V and 8 bases at J; junction bases unmatched: 9.

The J gene is TRBJ1-1, the V gene TRBV25-1; a weak D match, TRBD1 (5 bases). CDR1 and CDR2 (germline): MGHDK, SYGVNS. Deletions cut 5 bases from V and 0 bases from J, with 13 bases between. The CDR3 covers 15 residues. The CDR3 DNA follows: TGTGCCAGCAGTCCGCAACTGGGGCTGAACACTGAAGCTTTCTTT. It specifies CASSPQLGLNTEAFF.

The J gene is TRBJ2-3, the V gene TRBV14; 13 bases align to TRBD2. Germline assignment: CDR1 SGHDN and CDR2 FVKESK. V lost 0 bases, J lost 1 base, and 1 base stayed unmatched. The CDR3 is made up of 17 amino acids. CDR3 amino acids: CASSQETSGGGTDTQYF. The CDR3 DNA is TGTGCCAGCAGCCAAGAAACTAGCGGGGGGGGCACAGATACGCAGTATTTT.

The chain is built from TRBV5-5 and TRBJ2-5; 16 positions agree with TRBD2. V dropped 1 base and J dropped 5; count of bases not matched to a gene: 11. Germline lookup yields CDR1 SGHKS and CDR2 YYEKEE (reference sequence). CDR3 length equals 19 residues. Written as DNA, the CDR3 is TGTGCCAGCAGCTTGAACCCCGGGACTAGCGGGGGGGCTGGGGAGACCCAGTACTTC. Translated: CASSLNPGTSGGAGETQYF.

The J gene is TRBJ1-4, the V gene TRBV10-3; TRBD1 aligns across 7 bases. The V segment lost 7 bases and the J segment 9 bases; nucleotides outside the gene matches: 8. Looked up from germline, CDR1 is ENHRY and CDR2 is SYGVKD. The CDR3 contains 13 residues. The CDR3, as DNA: TGTGCCATCAAAGGGGGCGACCGGAAAAAACTGTTTTTT. It specifies CAIKGGDRKKLFF.

The chain employs TRBV2 and TRBJ1-4; 9 nucleotides align to TRBD1. CDR1 and CDR2 from the germline V gene are SNHLY and FYNNEI. The CDR3 runs to 14 residues. With 3 bases clipped from V and 6 bases from J, the junction kept 2 bases outside the gene matches. This CDR3 is CASSDRTGDEKLFF. The CDR3, as DNA: TGTGCCAGCAGTGACCGGACAGGGGATGAAAAACTGTTTTTT.

The chain has TRBV7-7 and TRBJ2-3; maybe TRBD2 (5 bases). Germline loops: CDR1 SSHAT, CDR2 FNYEAQ (reference sequence). This CDR3 comprises 16 residues. The ends were cut back, 3 bases at V and 0 bases at J, with 13 bases in the middle. The chain's CDR3 is CASSLGSALSTDTQYF. The CDR3 nucleotides read TGTGCCAGCAGCTTGGGTAGCGCCCTTAGCACAGATACGCAGTATTTT.

V usage is TRBV11-2 and J usage is TRBJ2-2, with 7 bases lining up with TRBD2. V lost 2 bases and J lost 4; bases outside the gene matches: 4. This CDR3 is 15 amino acids long. Germline CDR1 reads SGHAT; CDR2 reads FQNNGV. The CDR3 DNA reads as TGTGCCAGCAGCTTATCGTGGGAGGGCACCGGGGAGCTGTTTTTT. This translates into CASSLSWEGTGELFF. Complete variable domain (other parts from reference TRBV11-2 and TRBJ2-2): EAGVAQSPRYKIIEKRQSVAFWCNPISGHATLYWYQQILGQGPKLLIQFQNNGVVDDSQLPKDRFSAERLKGVDSTLKIQPAKLEDSAVYLCASSLSWEGTGELFFGEGSRLTVL.

The chain recombines TRBV6-5 with TRBJ2-4; 12 bases map to TRBD2. V was pared by 0 bases and J by 6 bases, with 0 bases of the junction left unmatched. Germline assignment: CDR1 MNHEY and CDR2 SVGAGI. The CDR3 length is 15 residues. Here the CDR3 reads CASSYSGLAGNIQYF. CDR3 coding DNA: TGTGCCAGCAGTTACTCGGGACTAGCGGGAAACATTCAGTACTTC.

This chain connects TRBV5-1 to TRBJ2-5, with D perhaps TRBD1 (5 bases). The assigned J gene may be wrong: the sequence end matches TRBJ2-7 better. Per the germline V gene, CDR1 is SGHRS and CDR2 is YFSETQ. The CDR3 is 15 residues long. The CDR3 nucleotides are TGCGCCAGCAGCTTGGCCGGGCAGGGAATTGACGAGCAGTACTTC. The encoded protein is CASSLAGQGIDEQYF.